This T cell receptor (beta chain) emerged from a study of cytomegalovirus exposure and HLA in healthy donors. Study-wide context: The same platform was used for the 120 validation repertoires and the roughly 640 first-cohort repertoires, a later analysis reported. Points from the study as a whole: Subsequent analysis found a tendency for first-cohort TCR clusters to co-occur within the 120 or so validation repertoires. According to the study, roughly 160 TCR beta chains were cytomegalovirus-associated.

The germline V and J ends were trimmed by 1 base and 2 bases, with 10 bases remaining between them. Germline loops: CDR1 SGDLS, CDR2 YYNGEE. The CDR3 spans 15 residues. While the first cohort had 600 to 750 subjects, the donors belonged to the separate validation cohort of about 110 subjects. Clones were sequenced by immunoSEQ multiplex PCR, and TCRdb holds only the in-frame ones, with some missing. The sample yields fewer than 200,000 clones, approximately 86% seen once. This clone was seen only once. Its antigen remains unidentified. The receptor was derived from a man aged 25-40 years in good health and CMV-seropositive. The chain is built from TRBV9 and TRBJ1-5; D gene unclear. The sequencing input was PBMCs. CDR3 region: CASSVPTARNQPQHF. CDR3 bases: TGTGCCAGCAGCGTACCGACCGCCCGCAATCAGCCCCAGCATTTT.